This T cell receptor beta chain comes out of a study of regulatory T cells in long-lasting Graves disease. This clonotype was seen many times. Antigen: not known. The CDR3 runs to 16 residues. After removal of 3 bases from V and 6 bases from J, the junction contained 6 bases not matched to a gene. Germline CDR1 reads MGHDK; CDR2 reads SYGVNS. The TCR beta library used iRepertoire HTBI primers with Arm-PCR amplification of CDR3. As originally analysed: Across the samples, identification revealed some 59 TRBV and around 13 TRBJ segments. TCRdb re-derived calls from the multiplex PCR reads in MiXCR, one entry per CDR3 protein. These V and J calls rely on TCRdb rather than the paper's analysis. The sample holds roughly 360,000 distinct CDR3 sequences, approximately 10% seen once. Stated time point: newly diagnosed GD, antithyroid drugs for less than 3 months. Extracted PBMC RNA gave rise to the TCR library.

Points from the study as a whole: Patients with persistent Graves' had lower TCR diversity than newly diagnosed patients.

This sample also belongs to another study, concerning T cells in Graves' hyperthyroidism and ophthalmopathy. That publication notes: The authors deemed Graves' hyperthyroidism stable absent ophthalmopathy progression within 18 months.

The receptor comes from a woman under 30 with Graves disease. The chain is built from TRBV25-1 and TRBJ1-4; 11 positions match TRBD1. Sequencing used peripheral blood mononuclear cells (PBMCs), obtained at new diagnosis, from a patient treated with antithyroid drugs. CDR3 sequence: CASSEDRGRGHEKLFF. CDR3 nucleotides: TGTGCCAGCAGTGAGGACAGGGGGCGAGGGCATGAAAAACTGTTTTTT.